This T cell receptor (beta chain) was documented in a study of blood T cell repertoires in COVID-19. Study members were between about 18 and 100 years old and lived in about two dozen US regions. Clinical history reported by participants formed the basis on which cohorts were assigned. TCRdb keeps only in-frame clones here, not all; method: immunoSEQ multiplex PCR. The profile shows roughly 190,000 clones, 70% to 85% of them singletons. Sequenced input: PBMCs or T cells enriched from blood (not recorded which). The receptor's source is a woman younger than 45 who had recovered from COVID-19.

The CDR3 region is CASSSLRDSYGYTF. The CDR3 coding sequence is TGTGCCAGTAGCTCCCTCCGGGACTCCTATGGCTACACCTTC. This chain connects TRBV19 to TRBJ1-2, with D perhaps matching TRBD1 (5 bases). From germline, CDR1 is LNHDA and CDR2 SQIVND (reference sequence). V lost 6 bases and J 4 bases, leaving 15 bases between the germline ends. CDR3 length equals 14 residues.